What follows is one TCR beta chain and its context. The antigen is undetermined. The protocol was immunoSEQ multiplex PCR, while the TCRdb copy is restricted to in-frame clones and leaves out a portion. The sample consists of 65,000 to 90,000 clones, less than 90% of them appearing once. Trimming took off 0 bases at V and 6 bases at J, with 12 bases between the two ends. Germline V gene sequence: CDR1 KGHSH, CDR2 LQKENI. The CDR3 length is 14 residues. This sample was taken from a study of OX40 agonist ivuxolimab in advanced cancers. Turning to the study itself: Prior anti-PD-1, anti-PD-L1 or anti-CTLA-4 therapy did not bar entry, and 30% to 40% had some. Study results and caveats: The study found among the lowest clonal expansion in partial responders at 0.1-3.0 mg/kg.

The starting material was CD4+ or CD8+ T cells sorted from blood, obtained in a trial of the OX40 agonist ivuxolimab. The gene calls are TRBV18 and TRBJ2-7; tentative D call: TRBD2 (6 bases). This sequence was found in an adult with an advanced solid tumor such as melanoma, head and neck, liver or kidney cancer. In DNA form, the CDR3 reads TGTGCCAGCTCACCACCCGGGAGATCCGGCGAGCAGTACTTC. This encodes CASSPPGRSGEQYF.